The text below deals with one T cell receptor (beta chain). Its matching antigen is unknown. Only in-frame clones appear in the TCRdb table, and some are missing; sequencing was by immunoSEQ multiplex PCR. In the table there are about 15,000 clones, under 65% of which are singletons. The entry originates in a study of OX40 agonist ivuxolimab in advanced cancers. Study findings and constraints: Partly responding patients at 0.1-3.0 mg/kg showed some of the smallest clonal expansion. Also present in some nonresponders was a low level of normalized T-cell clonal expansion. The average count of expanded clones was higher among CD8+ T cells than among CD4+.

The CDR3 runs 16 residues. V was clipped by 6 bases and J by 1 base; unmatched bases: 12. Germline CDR1 SGHRS, CDR2 YFSETQ. The specimen comprised CD4+ or CD8+ T cells sorted from blood, sampled in a trial of the OX40 agonist ivuxolimab. The J gene is TRBJ2-5, the V gene TRBV5-1; 7 nucleotides match TRBD1. This receptor was identified in an adult with an advanced solid tumor such as melanoma, head and neck, liver or kidney cancer. CDR3 coding DNA: TGCGCCAGCAAACAGGGGCGCCATCTTAGCCAAGAGACCCAGTACTTC. It is translated as CASKQGRHLSQETQYF.